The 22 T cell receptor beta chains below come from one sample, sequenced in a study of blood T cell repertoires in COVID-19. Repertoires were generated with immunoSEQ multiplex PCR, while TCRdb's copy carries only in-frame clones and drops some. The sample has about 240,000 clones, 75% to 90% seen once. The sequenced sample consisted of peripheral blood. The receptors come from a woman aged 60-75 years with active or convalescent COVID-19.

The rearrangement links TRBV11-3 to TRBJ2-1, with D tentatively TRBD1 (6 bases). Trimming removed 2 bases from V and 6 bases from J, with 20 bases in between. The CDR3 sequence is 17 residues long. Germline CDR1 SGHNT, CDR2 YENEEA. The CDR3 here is CASSLFSPLQGSNEQFF. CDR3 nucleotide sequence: TGTGCCAGCAGCTTATTCTCCCCTCTACAGGGTAGCAATGAGCAGTTCTTC.

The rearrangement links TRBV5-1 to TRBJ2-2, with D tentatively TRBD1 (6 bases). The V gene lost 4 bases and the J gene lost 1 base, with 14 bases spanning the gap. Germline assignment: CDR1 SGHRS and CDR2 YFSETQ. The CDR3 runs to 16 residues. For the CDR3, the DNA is TGCGCCAGCAGCAGAACGACAGGAGGGAACACCGGGGAGCTGTTTTTT. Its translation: CASSRTTGGNTGELFF. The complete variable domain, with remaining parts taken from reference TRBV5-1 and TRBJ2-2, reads KAGVTQTPRYLIKTRGQQVTLSCSPISGHRSVSWYQQTPGQGLQFLFEYFSETQRNKGNFPGRFSGRQFSNSRSEMNVSTLELGDSALYLCASSRTTGGNTGELFFGEGSRLTVL.

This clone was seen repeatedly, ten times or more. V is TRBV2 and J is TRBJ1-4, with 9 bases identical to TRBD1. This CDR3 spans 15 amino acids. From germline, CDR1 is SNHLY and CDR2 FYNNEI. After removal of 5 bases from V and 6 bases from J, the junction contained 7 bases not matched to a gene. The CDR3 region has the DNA TGTGCCAGCAGTCCTTCCGGGACAGGGTATGAAAAACTGTTTTTT. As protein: CASSPSGTGYEKLFF.

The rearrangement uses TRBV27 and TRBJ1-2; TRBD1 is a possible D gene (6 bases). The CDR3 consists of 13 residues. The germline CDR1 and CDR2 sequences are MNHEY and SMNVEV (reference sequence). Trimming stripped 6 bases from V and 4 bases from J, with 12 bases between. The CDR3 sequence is CASSMGHSYGYTF. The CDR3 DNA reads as TGTGCCAGCAGCATGGGACACTCCTATGGCTACACCTTC.

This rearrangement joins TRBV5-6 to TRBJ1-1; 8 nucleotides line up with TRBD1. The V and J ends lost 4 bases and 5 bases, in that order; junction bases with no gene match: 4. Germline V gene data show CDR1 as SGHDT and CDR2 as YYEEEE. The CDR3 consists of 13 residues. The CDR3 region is CASSGQGGTEAFF. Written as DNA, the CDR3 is TGTGCCAGCAGCGGACAGGGTGGAACTGAAGCTTTCTTT.

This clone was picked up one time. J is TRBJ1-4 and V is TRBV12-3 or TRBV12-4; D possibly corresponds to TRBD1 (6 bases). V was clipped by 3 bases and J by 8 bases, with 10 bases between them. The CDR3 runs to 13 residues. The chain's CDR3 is CASSFTGQEKLFF. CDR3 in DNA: TGTGCCAGCAGTTTTACCGGACAGGAAAAACTGTTTTTT.

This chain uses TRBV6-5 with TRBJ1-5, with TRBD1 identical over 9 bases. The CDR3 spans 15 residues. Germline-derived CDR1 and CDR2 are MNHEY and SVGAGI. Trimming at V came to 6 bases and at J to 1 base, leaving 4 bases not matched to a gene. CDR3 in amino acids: CASRRTGDSNQPQHF. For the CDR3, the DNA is TGTGCCAGCAGGCGGACAGGGGACAGCAATCAGCCCCAGCATTTT.

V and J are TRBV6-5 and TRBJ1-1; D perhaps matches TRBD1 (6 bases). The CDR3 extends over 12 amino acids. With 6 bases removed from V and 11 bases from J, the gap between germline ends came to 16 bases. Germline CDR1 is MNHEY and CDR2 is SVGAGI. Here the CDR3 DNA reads TGTGCCAGCAGACGGTCACAGGGAGGGGCTTTCTTT. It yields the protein CASRRSQGGAFF.

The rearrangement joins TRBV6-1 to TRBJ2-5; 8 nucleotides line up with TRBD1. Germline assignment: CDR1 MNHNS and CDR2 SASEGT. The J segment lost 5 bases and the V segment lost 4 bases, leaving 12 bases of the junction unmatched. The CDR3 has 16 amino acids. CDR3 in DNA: TGTGCCAGCAGTGGTCAAATTACAGGGGGAGGTGAGACCCAGTACTTC. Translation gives CASSGQITGGGETQYF.

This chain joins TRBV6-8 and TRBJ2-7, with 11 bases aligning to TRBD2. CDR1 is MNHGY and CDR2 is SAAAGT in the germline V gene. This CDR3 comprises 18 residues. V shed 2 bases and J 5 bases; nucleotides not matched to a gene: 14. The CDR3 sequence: CASSYSSGGAGPANEQYF. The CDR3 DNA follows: TGTGCCAGCAGTTACAGTAGCGGGGGGGCCGGGCCCGCGAACGAGCAGTACTTC.

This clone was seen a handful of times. The CDR3 DNA follows: TGTGCCAGCAGCTCCAACAGGGGCAACAATGAGCAGTTCTTC. This translates into CASSSNRGNNEQFF. The genes are TRBV11-3 and TRBJ2-1; 7 bases are a match to TRBD1. The germline CDR1 and CDR2 sequences are SGHNT and YENEEA. The CDR3 is 14 residues long. J was trimmed by 5 bases and V by 4 bases; bases with no gene match: 5. The whole variable domain, remainder taken from reference TRBV11-3 and TRBJ2-1, is EAGVVQSPRYKIIEKKQPVAFWCNPISGHNTLYWYLQNLGQGPELLIRYENEEAVDDSQLPKDRFSAERLKGVDSTLKIQPAELGDSAVYLCASSSNRGNNEQFFGPGTRLTVL.

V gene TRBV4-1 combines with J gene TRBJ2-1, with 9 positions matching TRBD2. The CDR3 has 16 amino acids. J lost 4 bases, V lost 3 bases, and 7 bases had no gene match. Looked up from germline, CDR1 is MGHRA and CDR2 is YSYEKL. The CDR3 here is CASSQISTSGYNEQFF. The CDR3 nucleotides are TGCGCCAGCAGCCAGATCTCGACTAGCGGATACAATGAGCAGTTCTTC.

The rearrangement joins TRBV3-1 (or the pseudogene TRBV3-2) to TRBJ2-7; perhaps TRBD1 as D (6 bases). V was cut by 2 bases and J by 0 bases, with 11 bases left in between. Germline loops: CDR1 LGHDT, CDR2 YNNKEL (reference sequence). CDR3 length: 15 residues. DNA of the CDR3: TGTGCCAGCAGCCAACGGTACAGGGCCTCCTACGAGCAGTACTTC. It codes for CASSQRYRASYEQYF.

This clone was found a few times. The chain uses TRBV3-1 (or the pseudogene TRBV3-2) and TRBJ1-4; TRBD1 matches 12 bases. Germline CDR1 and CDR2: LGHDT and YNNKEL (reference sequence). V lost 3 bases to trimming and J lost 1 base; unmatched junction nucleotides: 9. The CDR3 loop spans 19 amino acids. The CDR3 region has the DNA TGTGCCAGCAGCCAGTCCCGGGACAGGGGGCGCGGAACTAATGAAAAACTGTTTTTT. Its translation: CASSQSRDRGRGTNEKLFF.

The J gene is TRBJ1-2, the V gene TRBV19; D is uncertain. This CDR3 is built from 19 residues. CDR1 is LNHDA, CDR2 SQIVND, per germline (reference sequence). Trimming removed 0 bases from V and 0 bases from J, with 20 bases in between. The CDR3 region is CASSIDRPRLGQPNYGYTF. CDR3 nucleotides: TGTGCCAGTAGTATAGATCGCCCCCGATTGGGCCAACCTAACTATGGCTACACCTTC. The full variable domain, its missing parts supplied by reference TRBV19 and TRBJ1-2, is DGGITQSPKYLFRKEGQNVTLSCEQNLNHDAMYWYRQDPGQGLRLIYYSQIVNDFQKGDIAEGYSVSREKKESFPLTVTSAQKNPTAFYLCASSIDRPRLGQPNYGYTFGSGTRLTVV.

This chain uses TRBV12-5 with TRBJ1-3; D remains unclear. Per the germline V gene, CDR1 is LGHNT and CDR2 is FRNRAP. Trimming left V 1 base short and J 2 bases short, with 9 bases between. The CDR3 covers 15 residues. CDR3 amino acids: CASGLGASAGNTIYF. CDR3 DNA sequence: TGTGCTAGTGGTTTGGGGGCTTCGGCTGGAAACACCATATATTTT.

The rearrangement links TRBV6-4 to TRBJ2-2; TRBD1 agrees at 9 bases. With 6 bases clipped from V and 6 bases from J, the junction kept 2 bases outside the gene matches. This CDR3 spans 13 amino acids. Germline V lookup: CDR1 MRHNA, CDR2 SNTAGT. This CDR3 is CASRRDRAGELFF. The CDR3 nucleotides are TGTGCCAGCAGGCGGGACAGGGCCGGGGAGCTGTTTTTT.

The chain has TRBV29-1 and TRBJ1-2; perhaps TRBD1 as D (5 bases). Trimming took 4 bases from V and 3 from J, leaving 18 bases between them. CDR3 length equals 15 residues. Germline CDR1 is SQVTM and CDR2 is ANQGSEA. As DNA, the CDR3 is TGCAGCGTTGCGGCGAGGGGAGGGTCGGACTATGGCTACACCTTC. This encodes CSVAARGGSDYGYTF.

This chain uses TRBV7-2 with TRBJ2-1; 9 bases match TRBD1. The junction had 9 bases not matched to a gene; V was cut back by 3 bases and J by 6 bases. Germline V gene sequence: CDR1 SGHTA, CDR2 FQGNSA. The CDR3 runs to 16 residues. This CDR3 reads CASSLAWDRAGNEQFF. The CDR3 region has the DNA TGTGCCAGCAGCTTGGCGTGGGACAGGGCGGGCAATGAGCAGTTCTTC.

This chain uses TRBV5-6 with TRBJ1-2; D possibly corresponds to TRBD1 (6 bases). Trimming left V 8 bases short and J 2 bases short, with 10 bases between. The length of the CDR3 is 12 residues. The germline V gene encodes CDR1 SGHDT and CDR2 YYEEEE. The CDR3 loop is CASSTGNYGYTF. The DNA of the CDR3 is TGTGCCAGTTCGACAGGCAACTATGGCTACACCTTC.

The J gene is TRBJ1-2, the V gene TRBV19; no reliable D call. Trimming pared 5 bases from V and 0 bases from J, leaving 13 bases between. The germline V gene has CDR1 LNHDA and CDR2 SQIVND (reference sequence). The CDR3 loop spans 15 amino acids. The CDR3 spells CASSPGFTANYGYTF. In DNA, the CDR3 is TGTGCCAGTAGTCCGGGGTTCACCGCTAACTATGGCTACACCTTC.

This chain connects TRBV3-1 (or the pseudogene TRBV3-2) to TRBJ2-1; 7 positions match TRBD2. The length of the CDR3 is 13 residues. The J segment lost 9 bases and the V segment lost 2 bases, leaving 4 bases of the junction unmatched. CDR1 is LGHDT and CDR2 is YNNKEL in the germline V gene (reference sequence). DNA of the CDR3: TGTGCCAGCAGCCAAAGTGGCGGGGGTGAGCAGTTCTTC. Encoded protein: CASSQSGGGEQFF.